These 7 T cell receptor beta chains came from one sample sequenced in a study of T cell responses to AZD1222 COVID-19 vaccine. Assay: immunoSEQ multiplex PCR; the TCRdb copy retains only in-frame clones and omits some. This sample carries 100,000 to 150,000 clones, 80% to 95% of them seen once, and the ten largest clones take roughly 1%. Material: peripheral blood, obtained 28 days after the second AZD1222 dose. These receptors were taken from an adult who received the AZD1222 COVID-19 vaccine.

CDR3 region: CASSKARGGRALEQFF. The CDR3 DNA reads as TGTGCCAGCAGCAAAGCTCGGGGGGGACGAGCTCTTGAGCAGTTCTTC. This chain uses TRBV21-1 with TRBJ2-1; TRBD2 is the table's D call and was not checked against the DNA. TRBV21-1 is shown as a pseudogene. The CDR3 totals 16 residues.

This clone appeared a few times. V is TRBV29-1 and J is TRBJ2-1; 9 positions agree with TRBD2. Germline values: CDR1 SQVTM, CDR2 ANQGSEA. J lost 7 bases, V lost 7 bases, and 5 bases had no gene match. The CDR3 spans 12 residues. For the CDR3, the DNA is TGCAGCGGGGGGACTAGCTCGAATGAGCAGTTCTTC. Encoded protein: CSGGTSSNEQFF.

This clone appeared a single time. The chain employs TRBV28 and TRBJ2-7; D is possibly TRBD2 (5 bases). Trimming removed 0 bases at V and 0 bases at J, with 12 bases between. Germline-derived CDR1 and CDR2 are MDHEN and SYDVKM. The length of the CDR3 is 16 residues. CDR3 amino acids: CASSLWDLANSYEQYF. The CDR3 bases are TGTGCCAGCAGTTTATGGGACTTAGCCAACTCCTACGAGCAGTACTTC.

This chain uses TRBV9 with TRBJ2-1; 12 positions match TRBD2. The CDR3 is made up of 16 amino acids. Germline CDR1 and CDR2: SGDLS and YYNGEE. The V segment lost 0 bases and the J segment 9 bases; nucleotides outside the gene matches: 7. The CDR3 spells CASSVGGLAGGTEQFF. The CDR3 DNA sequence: TGTGCCAGCAGCGTAGGGGGGCTAGCGGGAGGGACTGAGCAGTTCTTC.

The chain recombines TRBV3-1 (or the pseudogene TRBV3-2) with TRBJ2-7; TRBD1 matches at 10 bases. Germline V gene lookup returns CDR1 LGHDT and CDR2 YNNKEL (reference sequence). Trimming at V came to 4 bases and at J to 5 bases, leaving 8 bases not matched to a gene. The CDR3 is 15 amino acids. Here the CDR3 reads CASSRWTGGSDEQYF. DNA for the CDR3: TGTGCCAGCAGCCGGTGGACAGGGGGGTCCGACGAGCAGTACTTC.

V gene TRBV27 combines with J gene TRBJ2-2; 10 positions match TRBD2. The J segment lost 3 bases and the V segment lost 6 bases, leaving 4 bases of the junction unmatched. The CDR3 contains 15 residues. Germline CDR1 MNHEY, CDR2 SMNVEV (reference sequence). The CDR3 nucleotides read TGTGCCAGCAGGCCCGGGACTAGCGACACCGGGGAGCTGTTTTTT. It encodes CASRPGTSDTGELFF.

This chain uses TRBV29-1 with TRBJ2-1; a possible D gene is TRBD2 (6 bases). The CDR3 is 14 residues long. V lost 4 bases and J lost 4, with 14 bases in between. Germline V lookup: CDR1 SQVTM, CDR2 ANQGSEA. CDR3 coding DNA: TGCAGCGTTGGGAGGGCAGGGCTATACAATGAGCAGTTCTTC. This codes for CSVGRAGLYNEQFF.